Below are 13 T cell receptor beta chains sequenced from a single sample in a study of T cell changes during pregnancy in multiple sclerosis. Profiling relied on immunoSEQ multiplex PCR, and the TCRdb table lists in-frame clones only, not all of them. The sample consists of 50,000 or so clones, around 90% of them appearing once. The material sequenced was CD4+ T cells from peripheral blood mononuclear cells, taken in the second trimester of pregnancy. Receptor source: a female donor with multiple sclerosis, enrolled in a pregnancy study.

The genes are TRBV27 and TRBJ1-1, with D perhaps matching TRBD1 (5 bases). V was shortened by 3 bases and J by 4 bases, with 9 bases between the two germline ends. The CDR3 loop spans 13 amino acids. CDR1 is MNHEY, CDR2 SMNVEV, per germline (reference sequence). In DNA, the CDR3 is TGTGCCAGCAGTTTGGGGAGGGGCACTGAAGCTTTCTTT. As protein: CASSLGRGTEAFF.

The DNA for the CDR3 is TGTGCCAGCAGTGAATCCTTCTCAGAGGTATATGTGGCTTTCTTT. Translating it yields CASSESFSEVYVAFF. The chain employs TRBV2 and TRBJ1-1; the D is unclear. Germline V gene data show CDR1 as SNHLY and CDR2 as FYNNEI. Trimming took off 2 bases at V and 11 bases at J, with 21 bases between the two ends. The CDR3 loop spans 15 amino acids. Supplemented by reference TRBV2 and TRBJ1-1, the full variable domain reads EPEVTQTPSHQVTQMGQEVILRCVPISNHLYFYWYRQILGQKVEFLVSFYNNEISEKSEIFDDQFSVERPDGSNFTLKIRSTKLEDSAMYFCASSESFSEVYVAFFGQGTRLTVV.

The chain carries TRBV18 and TRBJ2-3; 8 positions match TRBD2. V trimming: 3 bases; J trimming: 1 base; junction bases outside the gene matches: 3. CDR3 size: 15 residues. Germline values: CDR1 KGHSH, CDR2 LQKENI. The CDR3 region has the DNA TGTGCCAGCTCACCCCCAGCGGGAGGCACAGATACGCAGTATTTT. It translates to CASSPPAGGTDTQYF.

The chain employs TRBV11-2 and TRBJ2-2; 8 nucleotides line up with TRBD1. J was trimmed by 4 bases and V by 5 bases; bases with no gene match: 6. This CDR3 is 15 amino acids long. Germline V gene data show CDR1 as SGHAT and CDR2 as FQNNGV. CDR3 protein: CASSRTGTVTGELFF. The CDR3 region has the DNA TGTGCCAGCAGCCGGACAGGGACGGTCACCGGGGAGCTGTTTTTT. Full variable domain (remainder filled in from reference TRBV11-2 and TRBJ2-2): EAGVAQSPRYKIIEKRQSVAFWCNPISGHATLYWYQQILGQGPKLLIQFQNNGVVDDSQLPKDRFSAERLKGVDSTLKIQPAKLEDSAVYLCASSRTGTVTGELFFGEGSRLTVL.

This chain links TRBV19 with TRBJ1-2; 8 nucleotides agree with TRBD1. Germline-derived CDR1 and CDR2 are LNHDA and SQIVND (reference sequence). The CDR3 runs to 15 residues. V shed 4 bases and J 0 bases; nucleotides not matched to a gene: 4. This CDR3 is CASSRGQGPNYGYTF. Here the CDR3 DNA reads TGTGCCAGTAGTAGAGGACAGGGACCTAACTATGGCTACACCTTC.

The count of this clone is one. The rearrangement links TRBV18 to TRBJ2-5, with D hard to call. This CDR3 region has 14 residues. Trimming stripped 3 bases from V and 1 base from J, with 9 bases between. Germline V gene data show CDR1 as KGHSH and CDR2 as LQKENI. The CDR3 protein is CASSPTDIQETQYF. Here the CDR3 DNA reads TGTGCCAGCTCACCTACAGACATCCAAGAGACCCAGTACTTC.

The chain has TRBV29-1 and TRBJ1-2; TRBD1 might be the D (5 bases). The CDR3 has 14 amino acids. CDR1 is SQVTM and CDR2 is ANQGSEA in the germline V gene. V was shortened by 6 bases and J by 5 bases, with 19 bases between the two germline ends. CDR3 in DNA: TGCAGCGTGCCGACAGCTTCGGGCATATATGGCTACACCTTC. Protein product: CSVPTASGIYGYTF.

The chain recombines TRBV6-1 with TRBJ2-7; tentatively, D is TRBD2 (5 bases). CDR1 and CDR2 from the germline V gene are MNHNS and SASEGT. V was cut by 11 bases and J by 7 bases, with 21 bases left in between. The CDR3 length is 13 residues. CDR3 in DNA: TGTGCCTCGATGGGCGGATCCCCGGGAGAGCAGTACTTC. It specifies CASMGGSPGEQYF.

J is TRBJ1-2 and V is TRBV5-1; the match to TRBD1 covers 7 bases. The V and J ends lost 5 bases and 2 bases, in that order; junction bases with no gene match: 3. This CDR3 contains 13 residues. Germline V CDR1 and CDR2: SGHRS, YFSETQ. In DNA, the CDR3 is TGCGCCAGCAGATGGGACAGCAACTATGGCTACACCTTC. It encodes CASRWDSNYGYTF.

V is TRBV7-9 and J is TRBJ1-1; D uncertain. Per germline, CDR1 SEHNR and CDR2 FQNEAQ (reference sequence). The CDR3 is 13 amino acids. Trimming took 6 bases from V and 0 from J, leaving 8 bases between them. CDR3 nucleotide sequence: TGTGCCAGCAGTTCGACATTGAACACTGAAGCTTTCTTT. This encodes CASSSTLNTEAFF.

The chain carries TRBV11-3 and TRBJ1-2; perhaps TRBD1 as D (5 bases). This CDR3 is 13 amino acids long. The germline V gene has CDR1 SGHNT and CDR2 YENEEA. Trimming pared 5 bases from V and 3 bases from J, leaving 10 bases between. CDR3 in amino acids: CASSEDNYYGYTF. CDR3 in DNA: TGTGCCAGCAGCGAGGACAATTACTATGGCTACACCTTC.

The count of this clone is one. This chain uses TRBV12-5 with TRBJ1-1; TRBD1 aligns across 12 bases. Germline V lookup: CDR1 LGHNT, CDR2 FRNRAP. There are 18 residues in the CDR3. After removal of 8 bases from V and 5 bases from J, the junction contained 18 bases not matched to a gene. This chain's CDR3 is CASRTTTAGQGARTEAFF. The CDR3 DNA reads TGTGCTAGTAGGACAACCACGGCGGGACAGGGGGCGAGAACTGAAGCTTTCTTT. The full variable domain, completed using reference TRBV12-5 and TRBJ1-1, is DARVTQTPRHKVTEMGQEVTMRCQPILGHNTVFWYRQTMMQGLELLAYFRNRAPLDDSGMPKDRFSAEMPDATLATLKIQPSEPRDSAVYFCASRTTTAGQGARTEAFFGQGTRLTVV.

V and J are TRBV6-5 and TRBJ2-1; 9 bases fit TRBD1. The ends lost 3 bases at V and 4 bases at J; junction bases unmatched: 7. Germline assignment: CDR1 MNHEY and CDR2 SVGAGI. This CDR3 spans 16 amino acids. The CDR3 DNA follows: TGTGCCAGCAGTTATTCAACCGGGACAGGGTACAATGAGCAGTTCTTC. It is translated as CASSYSTGTGYNEQFF.